The clone carrying this TCR beta chain was counted many times. A second PCR, run for roughly 7 to 12 cycles, used a sample-barcoded 5' primer plus a J-beta primer mix. A minimum of 2.5 million CDR3-containing paired-end reads was obtained for each sample. TCRdb re-analysed the 5' RACE reads in MiXCR, keeping a single row per CDR3 protein. Counted here are about 1.8 million distinct CDR3 sequences, roughly 50% occurring once; the ten biggest clones make up roughly 2.1%. This CDR3 contains 16 residues. The V and J ends lost 5 bases and 1 base respectively, with 12 bases between them. The germline V gene encodes CDR1 MDHEN and CDR2 SYDVKM. The data were taken from a study of blood T cells in healthy people across ages. Study-wide context: Through template switching, about one barcoded beta molecule was captured per two T cells, as measured in model experiments.

Healthy Russian Caucasian donors spanned ages about 6 to 100 years. Sequencing was carried out using blood. This receptor was obtained from a woman aged 35 to 49 in good health. The chain is built from TRBV28 and TRBJ1-6; D uncertain. The CDR3 coding sequence is TGTGCCAGCAGTCCTGCCGGCAGATCCTATAATTCACCCCTCCACTTT. It is translated as CASSPAGRSYNSPLHF. Complete variable domain (other parts from reference TRBV28 and TRBJ1-6): DVKVTQSSRYLVKRTGEKVFLECVQDMDHENMFWYRQDPGLGLRLIYFSYDVKMKEKGDIPEGYSVSREKKERFSLILESASTNQTSMYLCASSPAGRSYNSPLHFGNGTRLTVT.